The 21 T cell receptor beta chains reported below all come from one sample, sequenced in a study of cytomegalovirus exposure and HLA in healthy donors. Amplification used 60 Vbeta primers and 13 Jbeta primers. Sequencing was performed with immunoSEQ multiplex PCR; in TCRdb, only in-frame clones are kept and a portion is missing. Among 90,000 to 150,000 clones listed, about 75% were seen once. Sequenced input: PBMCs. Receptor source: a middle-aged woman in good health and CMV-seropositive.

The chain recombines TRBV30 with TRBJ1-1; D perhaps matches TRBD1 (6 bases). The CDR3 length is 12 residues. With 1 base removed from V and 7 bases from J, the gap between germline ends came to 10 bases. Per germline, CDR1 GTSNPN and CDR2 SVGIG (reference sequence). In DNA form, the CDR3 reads TGTGCCTGGAGTGATAGCAGGGGTGAAGCTTTCTTT. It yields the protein CAWSDSRGEAFF.

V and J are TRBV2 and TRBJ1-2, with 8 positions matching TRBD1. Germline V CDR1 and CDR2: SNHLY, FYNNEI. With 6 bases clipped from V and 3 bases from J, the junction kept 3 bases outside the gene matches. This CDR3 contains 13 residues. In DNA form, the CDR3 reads TGTGCCAGCAGGGGGACAGGTGACTATGGCTACACCTTC. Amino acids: CASRGTGDYGYTF.

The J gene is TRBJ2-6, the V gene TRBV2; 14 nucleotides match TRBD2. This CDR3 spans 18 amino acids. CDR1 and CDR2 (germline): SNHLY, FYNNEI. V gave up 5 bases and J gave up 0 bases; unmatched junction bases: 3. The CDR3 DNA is TGTGCCAGCAGTCTCGGACTAGCGGGGGGCTCTGGGGCCAACGTCCTGACTTTC. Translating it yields CASSLGLAGGSGANVLTF.

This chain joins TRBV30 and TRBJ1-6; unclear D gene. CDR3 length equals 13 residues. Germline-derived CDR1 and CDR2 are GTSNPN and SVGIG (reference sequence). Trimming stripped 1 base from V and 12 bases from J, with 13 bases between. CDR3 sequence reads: CAWSGSHLEPLHF. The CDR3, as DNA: TGTGCCTGGAGTGGGAGCCACTTAGAACCCCTCCACTTT.

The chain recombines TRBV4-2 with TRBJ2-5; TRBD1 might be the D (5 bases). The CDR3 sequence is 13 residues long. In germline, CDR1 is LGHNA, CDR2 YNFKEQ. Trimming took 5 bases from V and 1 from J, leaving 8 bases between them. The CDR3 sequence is CASSYDSQETQYF. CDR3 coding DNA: TGTGCCAGCAGCTATGACAGCCAAGAGACCCAGTACTTC.

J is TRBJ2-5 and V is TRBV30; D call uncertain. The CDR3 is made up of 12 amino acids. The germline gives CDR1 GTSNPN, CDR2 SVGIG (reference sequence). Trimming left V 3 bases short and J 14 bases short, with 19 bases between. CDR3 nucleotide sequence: TGTGCCTGGAGCATGGGCATGGCAGTCAAATACTTC. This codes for CAWSMGMAVKYF.

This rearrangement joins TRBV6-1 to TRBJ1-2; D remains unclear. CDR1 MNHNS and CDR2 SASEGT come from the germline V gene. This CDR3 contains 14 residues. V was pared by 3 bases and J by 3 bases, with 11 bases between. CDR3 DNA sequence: TGTGCCAGCAGTGAGGGGTTAGCGCACTATGGCTACACCTTC. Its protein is CASSEGLAHYGYTF.

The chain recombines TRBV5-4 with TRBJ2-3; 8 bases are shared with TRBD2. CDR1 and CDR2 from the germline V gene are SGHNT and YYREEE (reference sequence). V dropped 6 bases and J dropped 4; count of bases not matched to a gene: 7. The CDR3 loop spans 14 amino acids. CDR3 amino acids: CASTTRGEADTQYF. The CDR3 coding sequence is TGTGCCAGCACCACGCGGGGGGAAGCAGATACGCAGTATTTT.

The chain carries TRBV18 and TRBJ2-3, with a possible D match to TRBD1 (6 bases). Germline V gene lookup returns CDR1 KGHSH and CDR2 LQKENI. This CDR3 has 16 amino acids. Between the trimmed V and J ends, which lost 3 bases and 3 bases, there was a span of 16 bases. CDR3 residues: CASSPQRRGLTDTQYF. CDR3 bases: TGTGCCAGCTCACCCCAACGCAGGGGTTTGACAGATACGCAGTATTTT.

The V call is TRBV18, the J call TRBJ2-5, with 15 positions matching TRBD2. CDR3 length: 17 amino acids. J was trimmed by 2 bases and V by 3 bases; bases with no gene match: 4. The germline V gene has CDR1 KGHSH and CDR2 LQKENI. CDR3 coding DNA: TGTGCCAGCTCACCTTCCGGGACTAGCGGGGGGCAAGAGACCCAGTACTTC. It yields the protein CASSPSGTSGGQETQYF.

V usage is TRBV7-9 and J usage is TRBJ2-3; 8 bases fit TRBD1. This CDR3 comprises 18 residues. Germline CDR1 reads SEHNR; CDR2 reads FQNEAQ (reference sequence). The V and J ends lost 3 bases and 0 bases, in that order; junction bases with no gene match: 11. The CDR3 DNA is TGTGCCAGCAGCTTCGCCGGGACAGGCCCGTCTAGCACAGATACGCAGTATTTT. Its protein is CASSFAGTGPSSTDTQYF.

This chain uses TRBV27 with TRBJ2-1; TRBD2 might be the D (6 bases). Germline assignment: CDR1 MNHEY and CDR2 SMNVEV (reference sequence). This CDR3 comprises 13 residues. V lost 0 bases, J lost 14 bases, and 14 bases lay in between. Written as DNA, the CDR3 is TGTGCCAGCAGTTTATCGATTAGGGGCGGGAAGTTCTTC. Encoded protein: CASSLSIRGGKFF.

DNA of the CDR3: TGTGCCAGCAGTTCTGGGACTCTGAATTCACCCCTCCACTTT. Translation: CASSSGTLNSPLHF. The V call is TRBV28, the J call TRBJ1-6; the D gene is possibly TRBD1 (5 bases). With 4 bases removed from V and 7 bases from J, the gap between germline ends came to 11 bases. Per germline, CDR1 MDHEN and CDR2 SYDVKM. The CDR3 loop spans 14 amino acids. The entire variable domain, with the rest obtained from reference TRBV28 and TRBJ1-6, is as follows: DVKVTQSSRYLVKRTGEKVFLECVQDMDHENMFWYRQDPGLGLRLIYFSYDVKMKEKGDIPEGYSVSREKKERFSLILESASTNQTSMYLCASSSGTLNSPLHFGNGTRLTVT.

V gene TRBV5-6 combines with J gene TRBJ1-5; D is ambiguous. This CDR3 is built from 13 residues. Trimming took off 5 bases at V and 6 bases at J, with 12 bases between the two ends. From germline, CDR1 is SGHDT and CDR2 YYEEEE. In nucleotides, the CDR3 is TGTGCCAGCAGTTCTCTAACGAGTCAGCCCCAGCATTTT. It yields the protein CASSSLTSQPQHF.

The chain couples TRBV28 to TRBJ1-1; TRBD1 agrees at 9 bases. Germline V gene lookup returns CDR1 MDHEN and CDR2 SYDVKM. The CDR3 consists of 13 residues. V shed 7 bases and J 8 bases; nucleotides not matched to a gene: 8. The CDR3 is CASTNPGTGEAFF. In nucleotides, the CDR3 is TGTGCCAGCACCAACCCCGGGACAGGGGAAGCTTTCTTT.

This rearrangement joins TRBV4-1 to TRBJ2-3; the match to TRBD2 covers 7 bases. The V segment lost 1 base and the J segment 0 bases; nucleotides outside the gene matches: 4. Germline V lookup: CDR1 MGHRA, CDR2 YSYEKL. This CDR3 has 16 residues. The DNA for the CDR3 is TGCGCCAGCAGCCAAGGGCGGGGGAAAAGCACAGATACGCAGTATTTT. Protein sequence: CASSQGRGKSTDTQYF.

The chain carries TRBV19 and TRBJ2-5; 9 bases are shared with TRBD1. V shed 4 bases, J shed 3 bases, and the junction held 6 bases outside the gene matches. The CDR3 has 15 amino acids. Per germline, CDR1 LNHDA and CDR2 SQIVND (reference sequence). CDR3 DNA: TGTGCCAGTAGTACAGCACGGGACAGGGAAGAGACCCAGTACTTC. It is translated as CASSTARDREETQYF.

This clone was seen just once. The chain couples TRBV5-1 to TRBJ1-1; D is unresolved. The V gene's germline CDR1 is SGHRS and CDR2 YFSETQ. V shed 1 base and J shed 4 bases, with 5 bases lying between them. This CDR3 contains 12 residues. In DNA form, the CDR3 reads TGCGCCAGCAGCTTGACGGGCACTGAAGCTTTCTTT. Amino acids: CASSLTGTEAFF.

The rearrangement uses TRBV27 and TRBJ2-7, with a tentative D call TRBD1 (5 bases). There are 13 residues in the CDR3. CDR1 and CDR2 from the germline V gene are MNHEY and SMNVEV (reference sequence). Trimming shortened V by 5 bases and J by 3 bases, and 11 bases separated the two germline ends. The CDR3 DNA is TGTGCCAGCAGTGCAGACAGAAACTACGAGCAGTACTTC. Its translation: CASSADRNYEQYF.

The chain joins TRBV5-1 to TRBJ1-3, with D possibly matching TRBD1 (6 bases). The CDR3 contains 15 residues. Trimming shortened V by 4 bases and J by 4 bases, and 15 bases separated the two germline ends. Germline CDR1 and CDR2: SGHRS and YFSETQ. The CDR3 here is CASSLGTPKGNTIYF. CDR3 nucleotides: TGCGCCAGCAGCCTGGGGACACCCAAGGGAAACACCATATATTTT.

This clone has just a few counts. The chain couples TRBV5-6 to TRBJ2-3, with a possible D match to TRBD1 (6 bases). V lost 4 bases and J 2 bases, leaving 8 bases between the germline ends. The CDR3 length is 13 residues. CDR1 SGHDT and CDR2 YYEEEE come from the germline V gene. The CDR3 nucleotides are TGTGCCAGCAGCCGGACAGTCACAGATACGCAGTATTTT. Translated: CASSRTVTDTQYF. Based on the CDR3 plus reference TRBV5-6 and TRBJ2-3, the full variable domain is DAGVTQSPTHLIKTRGQQVTLRCSPKSGHDTVSWYQQALGQGPQFIFQYYEEEERQRGNFPDRFSGHQFPNYSSELNVNALLLGDSALYLCASSRTVTDTQYFGPGTRLTVL.